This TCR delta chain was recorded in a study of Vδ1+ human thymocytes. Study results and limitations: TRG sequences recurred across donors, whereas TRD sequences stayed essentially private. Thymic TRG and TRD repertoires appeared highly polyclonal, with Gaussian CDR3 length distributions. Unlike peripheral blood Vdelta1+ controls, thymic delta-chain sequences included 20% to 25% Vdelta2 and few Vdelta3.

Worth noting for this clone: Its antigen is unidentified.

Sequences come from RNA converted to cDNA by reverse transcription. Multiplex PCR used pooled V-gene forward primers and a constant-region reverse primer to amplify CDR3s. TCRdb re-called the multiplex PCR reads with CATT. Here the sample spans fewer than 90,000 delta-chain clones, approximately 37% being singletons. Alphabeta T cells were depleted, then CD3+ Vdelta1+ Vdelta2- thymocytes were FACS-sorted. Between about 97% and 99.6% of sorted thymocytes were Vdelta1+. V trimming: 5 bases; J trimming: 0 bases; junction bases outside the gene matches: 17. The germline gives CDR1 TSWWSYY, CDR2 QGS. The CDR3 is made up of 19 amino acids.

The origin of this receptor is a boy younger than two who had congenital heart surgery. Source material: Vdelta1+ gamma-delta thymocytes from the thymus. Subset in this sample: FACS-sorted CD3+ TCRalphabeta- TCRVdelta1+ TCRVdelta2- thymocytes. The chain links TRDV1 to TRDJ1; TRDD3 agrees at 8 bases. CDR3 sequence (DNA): TGTGCTCTTGGGCCTCCTCGTTCTGGGGGACTAACCTACACCGATAAACTCATCTTT. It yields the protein CALGPPRSGGLTYTDKLIF.